This T cell receptor (beta chain) originates from a study of response to subunit inactivated influenza vaccine. This clonotype was found a few times. TCRdb passed the RT-PCR reads through MiXCR, listing each CDR3 protein once. The sample yields about 540,000 distinct CDR3 sequences, around 13% seen once. The CDR3 runs 14 residues. CDR1 is DFQATT and CDR2 is SNEGSKA in the germline V gene (reference sequence). The V gene lost 2 bases and the J gene lost 8 bases, with 16 bases spanning the gap. The source was PBMCs from blood, collected about 11 days after vaccination. The clonotype was recovered from a man aged 45-65 years who received an inactivated influenza vaccine. V usage is TRBV20-1 and J usage is TRBJ2-1; maybe TRBD2 (5 bases). This CDR3 is CSARRTLPRDEQFF. The CDR3 coding sequence is TGCAGTGCTAGACGGACCCTCCCGAGGGATGAGCAGTTCTTC.